This entry lists 18 T cell receptor beta chains sequenced from one sample in a study of blood T cell repertoires in COVID-19. Repertoires were generated with immunoSEQ multiplex PCR, while TCRdb's copy carries only in-frame clones and drops some. Seen here are about 83,000 clones, roughly 85% observed once, and the top ten hold under 55%. The specimen sequenced was peripheral blood. These receptors were taken from a human donor in a cohort sampled during active COVID-19.

The chain recombines TRBV19 with TRBJ1-4; 8 bases line up with TRBD1. Germline V gene data show CDR1 as LNHDA and CDR2 as SQIVND (reference sequence). After removal of 8 bases from V and 7 bases from J, the junction contained 12 bases not matched to a gene. The CDR3 length is 15 residues. The CDR3 spells CASLARTGIVEKLFF. CDR3 nucleotides: TGTGCCAGTCTCGCCCGGACAGGGATTGTTGAAAAACTGTTTTTT.

The chain recombines TRBV19 with TRBJ2-3; D gene unclear. CDR1 and CDR2 (germline): LNHDA, SQIVND (reference sequence). Trimming removed 3 bases from V and 0 bases from J, with 7 bases in between. This CDR3 is built from 14 residues. CDR3 in amino acids: CASSMLRSTDTQYF. DNA for the CDR3: TGTGCCAGTAGTATGCTGCGGAGCACAGATACGCAGTATTTT.

The chain recombines TRBV7-2 with TRBJ1-2; possibly TRBD1 for D (5 bases). There are 15 residues in the CDR3. V was trimmed by 1 base and J by 1 base, leaving 10 bases between them. Germline CDR1 is SGHTA and CDR2 is FQGNSA. This CDR3 is CASSLVVGDNYGYTF. The CDR3 DNA follows: TGTGCCAGCAGCTTAGTGGTAGGGGATAACTATGGCTACACCTTC.

J is TRBJ1-2 and V is TRBV3-1 (or the pseudogene TRBV3-2); no clear D gene. CDR3 length equals 14 residues. Between the trimmed V and J ends, which lost 1 base and 4 bases, there was a span of 10 bases. CDR1 is LGHDT and CDR2 is YNNKEL in the germline V gene (reference sequence). CDR3 protein: CASSQAANLYGYTF. DNA of the CDR3: TGTGCCAGCAGCCAAGCTGCGAATCTCTATGGCTACACCTTC.

This chain uses TRBV18 with TRBJ2-2, with TRBD2 matching over 7 bases. The CDR3 spans 15 residues. CDR1 and CDR2 (germline): KGHSH, LQKENI. The V gene end was trimmed by 0 bases and the J gene end by 9 bases; junction bases not matched to a gene: 7. CDR3 region: CASSPPSSGTRELFF. CDR3 coding DNA: TGTGCCAGCTCACCACCTTCCAGCGGGACCCGGGAGCTGTTTTTT.

The chain carries TRBV2 and TRBJ1-1; 10 bases match TRBD1. Germline trimming cut 4 bases from V and 4 bases from J; bases unmatched to any gene: 6. Germline V gene lookup returns CDR1 SNHLY and CDR2 FYNNEI. CDR3 length: 15 residues. The CDR3 DNA is TGTGCCAGCAGTGTTATAGGACAGGGGGGCACTGAAGCTTTCTTT. Its protein product is CASSVIGQGGTEAFF.

This clone was observed a single time. CDR3 loop: CASSLGGPTYEQYF. The CDR3 DNA sequence: TGTGCCAGCAGCTTAGGCGGGCCAACCTACGAGCAGTACTTC. The gene calls are TRBV11-2 and TRBJ2-7; D might be TRBD2 (5 bases). The CDR3 has 14 residues. Trimming shortened V by 1 base and J by 2 bases, and 9 bases separated the two germline ends. Germline V gene sequence: CDR1 SGHAT, CDR2 FQNNGV. The entire variable domain, with the rest obtained from reference TRBV11-2 and TRBJ2-7, is as follows: EAGVAQSPRYKIIEKRQSVAFWCNPISGHATLYWYQQILGQGPKLLIQFQNNGVVDDSQLPKDRFSAERLKGVDSTLKIQPAKLEDSAVYLCASSLGGPTYEQYFGPGTRLTVT.

This chain joins TRBV19 and TRBJ1-1; D unresolved. Germline-derived CDR1 and CDR2 are LNHDA and SQIVND (reference sequence). The CDR3 loop spans 16 amino acids. The V and J ends lost 6 bases and 3 bases respectively, with 20 bases between them. CDR3 nucleotide sequence: TGTGCCAGTAGGCCAGGACTGCGGGTAGAGGACACTGAAGCTTTCTTT. Its translation is CASRPGLRVEDTEAFF.

The V and J genes are TRBV6-2 or TRBV6-3 and TRBJ2-3, with 11 bases fitting TRBD2. Germline V CDR1 and CDR2: MNHEY, SVGEGT. Trimming cost V 6 bases and J 1 base; bases outside gene matches: 6. This CDR3 is built from 16 residues. CDR3 in amino acids: CASSRLGLAGTDTQYF. The CDR3 coding sequence is TGTGCCAGCAGCCGACTGGGACTAGCGGGCACAGATACGCAGTATTTT.

The chain couples TRBV2 to TRBJ2-3; D is possibly TRBD2 (5 bases). The CDR3 is made up of 14 amino acids. Germline-derived CDR1 and CDR2 are SNHLY and FYNNEI. Trimming removed 6 bases at V and 2 bases at J, with 12 bases between. The CDR3 protein is CASRRAGDTDTQYF. The CDR3, as DNA: TGTGCCAGCAGGCGGGCAGGAGACACAGATACGCAGTATTTT. Using reference TRBV2 and TRBJ2-3 for the parts outside the CDR3, the full variable domain is EPEVTQTPSHQVTQMGQEVILRCVPISNHLYFYWYRQILGQKVEFLVSFYNNEISEKSEIFDDQFSVERPDGSNFTLKIRSTKLEDSAMYFCASRRAGDTDTQYFGPGTRLTVL.

Notes on this clone: The junction shows a germline mismatch at one end, possibly a read error. The V call is TRBV5-4, the J call TRBJ1-6; 10 bases match TRBD1. The CDR3 sequence is 15 residues long. The germline V gene has CDR1 SGHNT and CDR2 YYREEE (reference sequence). CDR3 protein: CASETGGSNNSPLHF. The CDR3 nucleotides read TGTGCCAGCGAGACAGGGGGCTCCAATAATTCACCCCTCCACTTT.

The chain links TRBV6-1 to TRBJ2-5, with TRBD1 matching over 9 bases. In germline, CDR1 is MNHNS, CDR2 SASEGT. V lost 9 bases to trimming and J lost 2 bases; unmatched junction nucleotides: 4. The CDR3 length is 13 residues. The DNA of the CDR3 is TGTGCCAGTAGGACAGGGGAACAAGAGACCCAGTACTTC. It codes for CASRTGEQETQYF.

This clone was picked up one time. The genes are TRBV4-1 and TRBJ2-7; 7 bases are shared with TRBD1. V was pared by 4 bases and J by 7 bases, with 16 bases of the junction left unmatched. CDR3 size: 16 residues. Germline loops: CDR1 MGHRA, CDR2 YSYEKL. DNA for the CDR3: TGCGCCAGCAGCCCCTCGACAGGGTGGTCAGCCGGAGAGCAGTACTTC. Translating gives CASSPSTGWSAGEQYF.

The V gene is TRBV19, the J gene TRBJ1-2; a weak D match, TRBD1 (5 bases). V lost 5 bases and J lost 6, with 7 bases in between. The CDR3 covers 11 residues. In germline, CDR1 is LNHDA, CDR2 SQIVND (reference sequence). The CDR3 nucleotides are TGTGCCAGTAGTCGGGGGGATGGCTACACCTTC. It is translated as CASSRGDGYTF.

This sequence joins TRBV7-2 and TRBJ2-5; 9 bases are a match to TRBD2. J gave up 2 bases and V 2 bases, and 3 bases lay outside the gene matches. The CDR3 sequence is 15 residues long. CDR1 is SGHTA, CDR2 FQGNSA, per germline. CDR3 nucleotide sequence: TGTGCCAGCAGCTTACTAGCGGGGAATCAAGAGACCCAGTACTTC. Translation gives CASSLLAGNQETQYF. Full variable domain (remainder filled in from reference TRBV7-2 and TRBJ2-5): GAGVSQSPSNKVTEKGKDVELRCDPISGHTALYWYRQSLGQGLEFLIYFQGNSAPDKSGLPSDRFSAERTGGSVSTLTIQRTQQEDSAVYLCASSLLAGNQETQYFGPGTRLLVL.

The chain is built from TRBV7-6 and TRBJ2-5; possible D gene TRBD1, 8 bases. There are 16 residues in the CDR3. Germline V lookup: CDR1 SGHVS, CDR2 FNYEAQ. Trimming took off 5 bases at V and 2 bases at J, with 18 bases between the two ends. The CDR3 here is CASSPSQGGLQETQYF. CDR3 sequence (DNA): TGTGCCAGCAGCCCATCACAGGGGGGACTACAAGAGACCCAGTACTTC.

This chain uses TRBV18 with TRBJ2-3, with D tentatively TRBD1 (5 bases). V dropped 3 bases and J dropped 0 bases, with 13 bases sitting between them. This CDR3 is 16 amino acids long. Germline CDR1 KGHSH, CDR2 LQKENI. DNA for the CDR3: TGTGCCAGCTCACCGAGACAGAGTCAAAGCACAGATACGCAGTATTTT. It encodes CASSPRQSQSTDTQYF. The full variable domain, rest sourced from reference TRBV18 and TRBJ2-3, is NAGVMQNPRHLVRRRGQEARLRCSPMKGHSHVYWYRQLPEEGLKFMVYLQKENIIDESGMPKERFSAEFPKEGPSILRIQQVVRGDSAAYFCASSPRQSQSTDTQYFGPGTRLTVL.

J is TRBJ1-2 and V is TRBV10-3; no firm D call. The CDR3 is made up of 13 amino acids. Trimming cost V 4 bases and J 8 bases, with 14 bases left between them. The germline V gene has CDR1 ENHRY and CDR2 SYGVKD. The CDR3 bases are TGTGCCATCAGTGTTAGTGAGGGTTTCGGCTACACCTTC. It encodes CAISVSEGFGYTF.